The source of this TCR beta chain is a study of T-cell memory formation after mild COVID-19. The CDR3 consists of 13 residues. Germline CDR1 and CDR2: SQVTM and ANQGSEA. Trimming removed 4 bases at V and 1 base at J, with 10 bases between. Each CDR3 protein is one row after TCRdb ran MiXCR on the 5' RACE reads. The sample consists of some 120,000 distinct CDR3 sequences, over 15% of them appearing once. The sample comprised PBMCs or a T cell subset sorted from them (not recorded which). The chain is built from TRBV29-1 and TRBJ1-1; possible D gene TRBD1, 5 bases. This clonotype was sampled from a man aged 18 to 29 who had mild COVID-19 (a few samples of this study predate the infection). Cell type and time point are not known. The CDR3 DNA reads as TGCAGCGTTGGCAGGGTAACGAACACTGAAGCTTTCTTT. Translating it yields CSVGRVTNTEAFF.